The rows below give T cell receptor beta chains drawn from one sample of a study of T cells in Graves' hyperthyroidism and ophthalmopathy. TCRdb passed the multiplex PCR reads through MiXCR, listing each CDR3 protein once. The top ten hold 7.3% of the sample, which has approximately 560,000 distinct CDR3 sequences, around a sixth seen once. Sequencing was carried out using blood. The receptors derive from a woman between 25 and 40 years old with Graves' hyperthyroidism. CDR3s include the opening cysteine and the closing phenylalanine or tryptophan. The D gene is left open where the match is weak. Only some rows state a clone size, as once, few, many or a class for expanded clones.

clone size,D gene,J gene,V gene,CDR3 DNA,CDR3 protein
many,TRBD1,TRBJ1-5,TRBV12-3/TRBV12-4,TGTGCCAGCACCTACGGCGGGACAGATAGCAATCAGCCCCAGCATTTT,CASTYGGTDSNQPQHF
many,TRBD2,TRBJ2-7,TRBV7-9,TGTGCCAGCAGCTCGATACCGGGACTAGCCTACGAGCAGTACTTC,CASSSIPGLAYEQYF
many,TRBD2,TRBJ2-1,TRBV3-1,TGTGCCAGCAGCCAAGAGCGACTAGCGGGTCCAAATGAGCAGTTCTTC,CASSQERLAGPNEQFF
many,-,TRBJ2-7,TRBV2,TGTGCCACAGACCGGGACACGTCCCACGAGCAGTACTTC,CATDRDTSHEQYF
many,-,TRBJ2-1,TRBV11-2,TGTGCCAGCAGCTTAGTCATGACACTAGGTTCCTACAATGAGCAGTTCTTC,CASSLVMTLGSYNEQFF
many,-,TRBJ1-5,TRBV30,TGTGCCTGGAGTGTCCCTACGGCAGGCAGCCAGCCCCAGCATTTT,CAWSVPTAGSQPQHF
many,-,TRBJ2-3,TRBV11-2,TGTGCCAGCAGCTTAGTCTTAAGCGCAGATACGCAGTATTTT,CASSLVLSADTQYF
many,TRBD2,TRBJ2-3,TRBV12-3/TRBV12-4,TGTGCCAGCAGACCCAGAAATCAGCGGGAGAAAACAGATACGCAGTATTTT,CASRPRNQREKTDTQYF
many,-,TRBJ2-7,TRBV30,TGTGCCTGGGGGACGTGGGACGAGCAGTACTTC,CAWGTWDEQYF
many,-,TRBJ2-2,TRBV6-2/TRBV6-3,TGTGCCAGCAGTTACTCGAGCTTTGGGCAGACGAGGGCCACCGGGGAGCTGTTTTTT,CASSYSSFGQTRATGELFF
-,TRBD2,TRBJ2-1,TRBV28,TGTGCCAGCAAGGCGGGAGTAGGTGAGCAGTTCTTC,CASKAGVGEQFF
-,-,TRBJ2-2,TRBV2,TGTGCCAGCAGTAAATCCTCGGGATTACTGAACACCGGGGAGCTGTTTTTT,CASSKSSGLLNTGELFF
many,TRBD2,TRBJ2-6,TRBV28,TGTGCCAGCAGCTCCCGTCGGACTAGCGATATAGCTGGGGCCAACGTCCTGACTTTC,CASSSRRTSDIAGANVLTF
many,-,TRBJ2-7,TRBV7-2,TGTGCCAGCAGCCCTATGAGCCACGAGCAGTACTTC,CASSPMSHEQYF
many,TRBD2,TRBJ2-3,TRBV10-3,TGTGCCATCAGCCAAGCGGGACTTACCGATACGCAGTATTTT,CAISQAGLTDTQYF
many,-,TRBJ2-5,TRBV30,TGTGCCTGGACCCGGGACGCACGGGAGACCCAGTACTTC,CAWTRDARETQYF
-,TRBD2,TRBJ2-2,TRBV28,TGTGCCATTCGTTTGGCTAGCGGGAGTGCACCCGGGGAGCTGTTTTTT,CAIRLASGSAPGELFF
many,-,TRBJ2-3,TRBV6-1,TGTGCCAGCAGTGAATATGGGTTAGCGGATCGAACCACTAGCACAGATACGCAGTATTTT,CASSEYGLADRTTSTDTQYF
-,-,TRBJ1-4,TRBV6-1,TGTGCCAGCAGTACGAGGGGGAGCACTAATGAAAAACTGTTTTTT,CASSTRGSTNEKLFF
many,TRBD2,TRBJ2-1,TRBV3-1,TGTGCCAGCAGCCAAGGGCGGGAGTTGGGCAATGAGCAGTTCTTC,CASSQGRELGNEQFF
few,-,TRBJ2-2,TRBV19,TGTGCCAGTACCGTGGCCGGGGTTGGTACAGGGGAGCTGTTTTTT,CASTVAGVGTGELFF
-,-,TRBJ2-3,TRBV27,TGTGCCAGCAGTTTATCCCCCGAAGGGAATACGCAGTATTTT,CASSLSPEGNTQYF
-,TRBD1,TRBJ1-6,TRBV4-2,TGTGCCAGCAGCCAAGATCCAGGGGGAAATTCACCCCTCCACTTT,CASSQDPGGNSPLHF
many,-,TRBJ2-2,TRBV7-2,TGTGCCAGCAGCTCCACCTCAGGGGCAGACACCGGGGAGCTGTTTTTT,CASSSTSGADTGELFF
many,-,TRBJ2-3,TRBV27,TGTGCCAGCAGCGCACCGACTCGGGACTCCTGGGGGGATACGCAGTATTTT,CASSAPTRDSWGDTQYF
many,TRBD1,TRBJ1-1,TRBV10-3,TGTGCCATCAGTGAGGGACAGGGAGGGACTGAAGCTTTCTTT,CAISEGQGGTEAFF
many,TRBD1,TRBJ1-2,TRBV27,TGTGCCAGCGGTCCACGGACAGGGGGTTTGGATGGCTACACCTTC,CASGPRTGGLDGYTF
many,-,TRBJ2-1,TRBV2,TGTGCCAGCAATACCGGCAGTCACAATGAGCAGTTCTTC,CASNTGSHNEQFF
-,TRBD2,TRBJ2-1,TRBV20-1,TGCAGTGCTCAACTAGCGGGAGTTTCAAATGAGCAGTTCTTC,CSAQLAGVSNEQFF
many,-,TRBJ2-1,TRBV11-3,TGTGCCAGCAGCTCCTCAATCGGGCCCACCAATGAGCAGTTCTTC,CASSSSIGPTNEQFF
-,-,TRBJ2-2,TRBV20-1,TGCAGTGCTAGTATGGCAGCAACCGGGGAGCTGTTTTTT,CSASMAATGELFF
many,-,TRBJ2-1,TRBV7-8,TGTGCCAGCAGCTTAGCGGGAGCAAGGCCCAATGAGCAGTTCTTC,CASSLAGARPNEQFF
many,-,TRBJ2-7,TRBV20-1,TGCAGTGCTAGCAAAACCGGGACAAGGGGGATAAAATACGAGCAGTACTTC,CSASKTGTRGIKYEQYF
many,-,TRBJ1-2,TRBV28,TGTGCCAGCAGTTTTGGGAGACCGGGTGGCTACACCTTC,CASSFGRPGGYTF
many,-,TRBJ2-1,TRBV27,TGTGCCAGCAGGCTAGGGGATGAGCAGTTCTTC,CASRLGDEQFF
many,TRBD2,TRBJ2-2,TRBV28,TGTGCCAGCAGTTTATGGACTAGCGGGCCACAGTTGAACACCGGGGAGCTGTTTTTT,CASSLWTSGPQLNTGELFF
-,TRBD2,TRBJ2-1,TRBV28,TGTGCCAGCAGTTTGGGTCGGGGGGTTTACAATGAGCAGTTCTTC,CASSLGRGVYNEQFF
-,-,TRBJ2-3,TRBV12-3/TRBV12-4,TGTGCCAGCAGTTCCACAGGGCCGAACACAGATACGCAGTATTTT,CASSSTGPNTDTQYF
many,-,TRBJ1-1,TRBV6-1,TGTGCCAGCAGACCAGGGTATGGCGGGGGGACTGAAGCTTTCTTT,CASRPGYGGGTEAFF
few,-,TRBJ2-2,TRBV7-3,TGTGCCAGCAGCTCCCTTCCCACCGGGGAGCTGTTTTTT,CASSSLPTGELFF
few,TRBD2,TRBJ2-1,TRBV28,TGTGCCAGCTCAAGTACTAGCGGGAGAGTCTACAATGAGCAGTTCTTC,CASSSTSGRVYNEQFF
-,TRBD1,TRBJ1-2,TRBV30,TGTGCCTTATTGACAGGGAGGAACTATGGCTACACCTTC,CALLTGRNYGYTF
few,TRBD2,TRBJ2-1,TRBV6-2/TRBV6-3,TGTGCCAGCAGTTCAATAGCGGGAGGTCTCTCCTACAATGAGCAGTTCTTC,CASSSIAGGLSYNEQFF
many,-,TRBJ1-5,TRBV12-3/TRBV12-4,TGTGCCAGCAGTCCACAGGAGGGCCAGCCCCAGCATTTT,CASSPQEGQPQHF
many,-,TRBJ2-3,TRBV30,TGTGCCTGGAGTTCGACTGCTCCCACGCAGTATTTT,CAWSSTAPTQYF
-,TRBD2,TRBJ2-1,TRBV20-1,TGCAGTGGCTCACTAGCGAGCTCCTACAATGAGCAGTTCTTC,CSGSLASSYNEQFF
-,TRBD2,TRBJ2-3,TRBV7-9,TGTGCCAGCAGCCCAGGGACTAGCGGGAATGTAGATACGCAGTATTTT,CASSPGTSGNVDTQYF